This entry lists 5 T cell receptor beta chains sequenced from one sample in a study of cytomegalovirus exposure and HLA in healthy donors. Vbeta (60) and Jbeta (13) primers were used in the PCR. Only in-frame clones appear in the TCRdb table, and some are missing; sequencing was by immunoSEQ multiplex PCR. The table records more than 150,000 clones, roughly nine tenths of them present only once. Input material: PBMCs. The receptors stem from a girl under two years old in good health and CMV-seronegative.

The chain uses TRBV4-1 and TRBJ2-1; D ambiguous. Germline V gene sequence: CDR1 MGHRA, CDR2 YSYEKL. V gave up 0 bases and J gave up 15 bases, with 9 bases separating them. The CDR3 has 11 residues. CDR3 in amino acids: CASSQDGGRFF. CDR3 bases: TGCGCCAGCAGCCAAGATGGTGGGCGGTTCTTC.

In its sample, this clone was seen a few times. The chain employs TRBV5-1 and TRBJ2-1; D ambiguous. Germline lookup yields CDR1 SGHRS and CDR2 YFSETQ. CDR3 length equals 15 residues. V lost 5 bases and J lost 0, with 12 bases in between. Here the CDR3 reads CASSLGVASYNEQFF. CDR3 in DNA: TGCGCCAGCAGTCTAGGAGTCGCCTCCTACAATGAGCAGTTCTTC.

The rearrangement joins TRBV27 to TRBJ1-2, with TRBD1 as a possible D gene (6 bases). In germline, CDR1 is MNHEY, CDR2 SMNVEV (reference sequence). This CDR3 is 17 amino acids long. V lost 2 bases and J lost 4, with 20 bases in between. CDR3 sequence (DNA): TGTGCCAGCAGTTTACCAACATACTACAGGGATCGCTATGGCTACACCTTC. This translates into CASSLPTYYRDRYGYTF.

This sequence joins TRBV4-3 and TRBJ2-2, with 10 bases that match TRBD2. Germline V lookup: CDR1 LGHNA, CDR2 YSLEER. J lost 7 bases, V lost 2 bases, and 25 bases had no gene match. The CDR3 is 22 amino acids. CDR3 residues: CASSQRHSTGEGTSGNDGELFF. The CDR3 DNA reads TGCGCCAGCAGCCAACGCCACTCGACAGGGGAAGGAACTAGCGGGAACGACGGGGAGCTGTTTTTT.

The V and J genes are TRBV7-8 and TRBJ1-1, with 8 nucleotides matching TRBD1. The CDR3 contains 12 residues. With V trimmed by 5 bases and J by 11 bases, 7 bases remained unmatched. Germline V gene sequence: CDR1 SGHVS, CDR2 FQNEAQ. In DNA, the CDR3 is TGTGCCAGCAGCCCCCTGGACAGGGTGGCTTTCTTT. Translating gives CASSPLDRVAFF.